The subject of this entry is one T cell receptor (beta chain). This receptor's antigen is unknown. Nothing much larger sits one base from this clone, and base qualities are not available. At the junction V is shortened by 2 bases and J by 0 bases; bases outside the gene matches: 1. The CDR3 covers 15 residues, taking in both the cysteine and the phenylalanine. The read is trimmed to its CDR3 DNA, 45 bases read in frame from base 1. The germline V gene yields ENHRY for CDR1 and SYGVKD for CDR2. Hyperthyroidism patients were newly diagnosed, with disease duration under 2 months, and aged 18 to 65 years. Patients with uncontrolled infections, other autoimmune diseases, pregnancy or lactation were excluded. Clinical symptoms, serum thyroxine and TRAb, thyroid ultrasound, and orbital computed tomography formed the basis for the diagnoses. For progressor patients, blood was drawn at the first diagnosis of hyperthyroidism, before any ophthalmopathy symptoms had appeared. Ficoll-Paque density gradient centrifugation was used to isolate PBMCs from around 10 ml of fresh peripheral blood. Progressor patients were initially diagnosed with Graves' hyperthyroidism and developed ophthalmopathy during follow-up. Total RNA was extracted with Trizol reagent, and quality was checked on an Agilent 2100 Bioanalyzer.

Amplification of TCR beta CDR3 regions was carried out from RNA transcripts. A first-round RT-PCR of the TCR CDR3 used the HTBI primer set with the Qiagen OneStep RT-PCR kit. The libraries were constructed in a second round of multiplex PCR and then size-selected and purified. Paired-end sequencing of the libraries was performed with 100 bp reads on an Illumina HiSeq2000. In the paper's pipeline: Raw data were processed with SOAPnuke, discarding reads with adapters, uncalled bases, mean Phred below 15, or no exact constant-primer or identifier match. High-quality paired reads were merged with COPE v1.2.5, and unique nucleotide sequences were defined as clonotypes. MiTCR v1.1 was used to align clonotypes to the IMGT TRBV, TRBD and TRBJ reference segments. Only V-J combinations with frequency above 0.0001, covering about 99% of repertoires, were analysed. A TCS score was defined as the ratio of F50 (clonal expansion) to E x V (chaos), with BLOSUM62-based TCRdist applied between CDR3 peptides within each V-J. Welch's t-statistics and random forest reduced several hundred V-J features to fewer than 15, which were used in a naive Bayes classifier (R e1071). Through fastp at Q25 and MiXCR, TCRdb rebuilt clones from the public reads, retaining in-frame beta chains. When rows share a CDR3 protein, they turn into one entry using the most common DNA and genes. The V and J calls, along with clone size, are taken from TCRdb and not from the paper's own processing. The sample data list 730,000 or so distinct CDR3 sequences, and around 20% of these were observed just once. Around 15% of the sample rests with the top ten.

This sample stems from a study of T cells in Graves' hyperthyroidism and ophthalmopathy (dated by TCRdb to 2018 to 2020). For the wider study: Peripheral blood was collected at initial diagnosis, before any treatment. An independent validation cohort of about 20 hyperthyroidism patients and about 15 patients who later progressed to ophthalmopathy tested prospective prediction of ophthalmopathy. The paper reports TCR Vbeta CDR3 sequencing of 135 peripheral blood samples: approximately 41 ophthalmopathy, about 75 hyperthyroidism and roughly 17 progressor patients. TCR V-J signatures able to tell the groups apart were searched for in a discovery cohort of 100 or so patients, of whom 43 had Graves' ophthalmopathy and more than 55 had stable Graves' hyperthyroidism. Once sampling was done, hyperthyroidism patients were given methimazole at a starting dose of 30 mg daily, whereas ophthalmopathy patients were given high-dose intravenous methylprednisolone. For training and testing, the 100 or so patients in the discovery cohort were randomly divided in a 7:3 ratio. Thyroid tissue and blood T-cell repertoires from six Graves' hyperthyroidism patients were also compared in the study.

The research as a whole found: In validation, the model predicted progression to ophthalmopathy with over 65% sensitivity and approximately 74% specificity, a median of 6.5 months before onset. No statistical method was used to fix the sample size in advance, and group allocation was not hidden from the investigators. A model built on a 13 V-J signature distinguished ophthalmopathy from stable hyperthyroidism, reaching about 89% sensitivity and 81.08% specificity in cross-validation and 80%/75% in testing. Blood samples also contained most of the expanded thyroid clonotypes (frequency above 0.001), which suggests that blood repertoires may reflect thyroid immune responses.

Sequencing used blood. The chain links TRBV10-3 with TRBJ2-3; TRBD2 lines up with 8 middle nucleotides. This sequence was found in a woman aged 50 to 65 with Graves' hyperthyroidism that later progressed to Graves' ophthalmopathy. The DNA is as follows: TGTGCCATCAGTGAGCGGGGGGGGAGCACAGATACGCAGTATTTT. Its product reads: CAISERGGSTDTQYF.